The 27 T cell receptor beta chains below come from one sample, sequenced in a study of blood T cell repertoires in COVID-19. The protocol was immunoSEQ multiplex PCR, while the TCRdb copy is restricted to in-frame clones and leaves out a portion. This table has more than 200,000 clones, more than 75% appearing once. Sequenced: peripheral blood. These receptors were taken from a woman aged 60-75 years with COVID-19, enrolled during active disease.

This chain joins TRBV15 and TRBJ2-5; TRBD2 matches 7 bases. V was clipped by 1 base and J by 1 base; unmatched bases: 6. The germline V gene encodes CDR1 LNHNV and CDR2 YYDKDF (reference sequence). This CDR3 spans 16 amino acids. In nucleotides, the CDR3 is TGTGCCACCAGCAGAGGTCGCTCTAGCGGCCAAGAGACCCAGTACTTC. Translated: CATSRGRSSGQETQYF.

This rearrangement joins TRBV5-6 to TRBJ2-3, with 10 bases matching TRBD1. Unmatched junction bases numbered 8, after V lost 4 bases and J lost 3 bases. This CDR3 comprises 16 residues. Germline CDR1 and CDR2: SGHDT and YYEEEE. CDR3 residues: CASSPLTGGWTDTQYF. The CDR3 DNA follows: TGTGCCAGCAGCCCCTTGACAGGGGGCTGGACAGATACGCAGTATTTT.

This clone was observed once. The chain is built from TRBV28 and TRBJ2-7, with 8 bases matching TRBD2. The ends lost 5 bases at V and 1 base at J; junction bases unmatched: 4. The V gene's germline CDR1 is MDHEN and CDR2 SYDVKM. CDR3 length equals 14 residues. The CDR3 spells CASSPSGRSYEQYF. CDR3 DNA sequence: TGTGCCAGCAGTCCCAGCGGGAGATCCTACGAGCAGTACTTC.

The CDR3 DNA reads TGTGCCAGCAGCCTGGCCCAGGGTAGCACAGATACGCAGTATTTT. It codes for CASSLAQGSTDTQYF. The chain has TRBV6-2 or TRBV6-3 and TRBJ2-3; TRBD1 might be the D (5 bases). Trimming left V 6 bases short and J 0 bases short, with 13 bases between. The CDR3 loop spans 15 amino acids. Germline V gene sequence: CDR1 MNHEY, CDR2 SVGEGT.

This chain links TRBV2 with TRBJ2-6; D is unresolved. This CDR3 contains 15 residues. V lost 4 bases to trimming and J lost 2 bases, with 9 bases between them. From germline, CDR1 is SNHLY and CDR2 FYNNEI. The CDR3 nucleotides read TGTGCCAGCAGTGCCGAGGTAACTGGGGCCAACGTCCTGACTTTC. Translating gives CASSAEVTGANVLTF.

The rearrangement uses TRBV4-1 and TRBJ1-2; D is unresolved. Germline-derived CDR1 and CDR2 are MGHRA and YSYEKL. The V and J ends lost 4 bases and 2 bases respectively, with 14 bases between them. CDR3 length: 15 residues. The CDR3: CASSLPLGGNYGYTF. CDR3 nucleotides: TGCGCCAGCAGCCTCCCCCTGGGCGGGAACTATGGCTACACCTTC.

This clone was picked up a small number of times. The V call is TRBV18, the J call TRBJ2-7; 10 bases agree with TRBD1. The CDR3 length is 16 residues. V dropped 4 bases and J dropped 6; count of bases not matched to a gene: 12. CDR1 is KGHSH, CDR2 LQKENI, per germline. As DNA, the CDR3 is TGTGCCAGCTCACAGCTTGGGCCGGGACAGGGGCGCGAGCAGTACTTC. Its protein is CASSQLGPGQGREQYF.

The chain carries TRBV4-2 and TRBJ1-5; D possibly corresponds to TRBD1 (5 bases). Looked up from germline, CDR1 is LGHNA and CDR2 is YNFKEQ. The CDR3 is 15 amino acids. V shed 0 bases and J shed 3 bases, with 9 bases lying between them. CDR3 sequence reads: CASSQDWGVNQPQHF. The CDR3 DNA reads as TGTGCCAGCAGCCAAGATTGGGGGGTCAATCAGCCCCAGCATTTT.

The chain combines TRBV28 with TRBJ1-1; D is ambiguous. CDR3 length: 15 residues. Trimming removed 7 bases at V and 0 bases at J, with 15 bases between. Per the germline V gene, CDR1 is MDHEN and CDR2 is SYDVKM. CDR3 in DNA: TGTGCCAGCAAACCCACCGGCAGGATGAACACTGAAGCTTTCTTT. This gives the protein CASKPTGRMNTEAFF.

The chain recombines TRBV5-4 with TRBJ1-2; TRBD1 is a possible D gene (6 bases). Trimming took 6 bases from V and 5 from J, leaving 17 bases between them. In germline, CDR1 is SGHNT, CDR2 YYREEE (reference sequence). There are 14 residues in the CDR3. The CDR3 spells CASTDPGHKYGYTF. The CDR3 nucleotides read TGTGCCAGCACCGACCCGGGACACAAGTATGGCTACACCTTC. Using reference TRBV5-4 and TRBJ1-2 for the parts outside the CDR3, the full variable domain is ETGVTQSPTHLIKTRGQQVTLRCSSQSGHNTVSWYQQALGQGPQFIFQYYREEENGRGNFPPRFSGLQFPNYSSELNVNALELDDSALYLCASTDPGHKYGYTFGSGTRLTVV.

The V and J genes are TRBV5-1 and TRBJ1-5, with 12 bases lining up with TRBD1. This CDR3 is 15 amino acids long. V gave up 4 bases and J gave up 8 bases; unmatched junction bases: 7. In germline, CDR1 is SGHRS, CDR2 YFSETQ. CDR3 DNA: TGCGCCAGCAGCAAGGGGACAGGGGGCTTAGAGCCCCAGCATTTT. Encoded protein: CASSKGTGGLEPQHF.

The J gene is TRBJ2-5, the V gene TRBV4-1; TRBD1 might be the D (6 bases). Between the trimmed V and J ends, which lost 4 bases and 5 bases, there was a span of 14 bases. The CDR3 is 14 residues long. CDR1 and CDR2 from the germline V gene are MGHRA and YSYEKL. The CDR3 DNA reads TGCGCCAGCAGCCCCTTCAGGGGCGGGGAGACCCAGTACTTC. Its protein is CASSPFRGGETQYF.

The CDR3, as DNA: TGTGCCAGCAGCCAAGATCGATCGGCCGGGGGAGGCTACACCTTC. Amino acid sequence: CASSQDRSAGGGYTF. The chain has TRBV3-1 (or the pseudogene TRBV3-2) and TRBJ1-2, with D possibly TRBD1 on 5 matching bases. This CDR3 has 15 amino acids. V lost 0 bases and J 8 bases, leaving 16 bases between the germline ends. The germline V gene encodes CDR1 LGHDT and CDR2 YNNKEL (reference sequence).

This chain joins TRBV6-5 and TRBJ2-1; TRBD1 matches at 7 bases. The CDR3 is made up of 15 amino acids. Germline V gene lookup returns CDR1 MNHEY and CDR2 SVGAGI. The V gene end was trimmed by 6 bases and the J gene end by 0 bases; junction bases not matched to a gene: 5. CDR3 in amino acids: CASRPAGGSYNEQFF. CDR3 bases: TGTGCCAGCAGACCCGCAGGGGGCTCCTACAATGAGCAGTTCTTC.

Only one count was recorded for this clone. The rearrangement joins TRBV19 to TRBJ1-5, with TRBD1 matching 8 bases. This CDR3 is built from 15 residues. Germline V gene sequence: CDR1 LNHDA, CDR2 SQIVND (reference sequence). The V gene end was trimmed by 7 bases and the J gene end by 3 bases; junction bases not matched to a gene: 8. The CDR3 loop is CASTRYRGNNQPQHF. CDR3 sequence (DNA): TGTGCCAGTACCCGTTACAGGGGGAACAATCAGCCCCAGCATTTT.

The CDR3 bases are TGTGCCAGCAGCTTAGGAGTTGGTGGCACAGATACGCAGTATTTT. It yields the protein CASSLGVGGTDTQYF. The chain couples TRBV7-9 to TRBJ2-3; no clear D gene. From germline, CDR1 is SEHNR and CDR2 FQNEAQ (reference sequence). V lost 1 base and J 1 base, leaving 9 bases between the germline ends. The CDR3 loop spans 15 amino acids. Full variable domain (outside the CDR3, taken from reference TRBV7-9 and TRBJ2-3): DTGVSQNPRHKITKRGQNVTFRCDPISEHNRLYWYRQTLGQGPEFLTYFQNEAQLEKSRLLSDRFSAERPKGSFSTLEIQRTEQGDSAMYLCASSLGVGGTDTQYFGPGTRLTVL.

As to this clone: Additional DNA sequences in this sample encode the identical CDR3. The V gene is TRBV28, the J gene TRBJ1-4, with 11 bases identical to TRBD1. Germline assignment: CDR1 MDHEN and CDR2 SYDVKM. Trimming cost V 2 bases and J 6 bases; bases outside gene matches: 2. The CDR3 runs to 15 residues. CDR3 nucleotides: TGTGCCAGCAGTTTAGGGGGACAGGGGGATGAAAAACTGTTTTTT. The encoded protein is CASSLGGQGDEKLFF.

The chain links TRBV15 to TRBJ2-2, with a tentative D call TRBD1 (5 bases). V was clipped by 6 bases and J by 4 bases, with 12 bases between them. The germline V gene encodes CDR1 LNHNV and CDR2 YYDKDF (reference sequence). This CDR3 spans 14 amino acids. CDR3 region: CATSMGQVTGELFF. CDR3 sequence (DNA): TGTGCCACCAGTATGGGGCAAGTCACCGGGGAGCTGTTTTTT.

This chain links TRBV27 with TRBJ2-7, with D maybe TRBD1 (5 bases). V dropped 3 bases and J dropped 2 bases, with 11 bases sitting between them. Per germline, CDR1 MNHEY and CDR2 SMNVEV (reference sequence). The CDR3 sequence is 14 residues long. CDR3 region: CASSFFDRPYEQYF. The CDR3, as DNA: TGTGCCAGCAGTTTTTTCGACAGACCCTACGAGCAGTACTTC.

The chain has TRBV29-1 and TRBJ1-1; unclear D gene. The germline V and J ends were trimmed by 6 bases and 2 bases, with 19 bases remaining between them. Germline V CDR1 and CDR2: SQVTM, ANQGSEA. The CDR3 runs 15 residues. CDR3 bases: TGCAGCGTCGCTGACGGGATAGGGATTAACACTGAAGCTTTCTTT. This sequence encodes CSVADGIGINTEAFF. The whole variable domain, filled in from reference TRBV29-1 and TRBJ1-1, reads SAVISQKPSRDICQRGTSLTIQCQVDSQVTMMFWYRQQPGQSLTLIATANQGSEATYESGFVIDKFPISRPNLTFSTLTVSNMSPEDSSIYLCSVADGIGINTEAFFGQGTRLTVV.

The V and J genes are TRBV19 and TRBJ1-1; D not certain. The CDR3 consists of 13 residues. The germline V gene encodes CDR1 LNHDA and CDR2 SQIVND (reference sequence). The V gene lost 3 bases and the J gene lost 5 bases, with 10 bases spanning the gap. CDR3 residues: CASSIVAGTEAFF. The CDR3 DNA sequence: TGTGCCAGTAGTATCGTCGCGGGAACTGAAGCTTTCTTT. Based on the CDR3 plus reference TRBV19 and TRBJ1-1, the full variable domain is DGGITQSPKYLFRKEGQNVTLSCEQNLNHDAMYWYRQDPGQGLRLIYYSQIVNDFQKGDIAEGYSVSREKKESFPLTVTSAQKNPTAFYLCASSIVAGTEAFFGQGTRLTVV.

The V and J genes are TRBV2 and TRBJ1-6; 10 bases match TRBD1. V trimming: 8 bases; J trimming: 10 bases; junction bases outside the gene matches: 5. This CDR3 spans 13 amino acids. Per the germline V gene, CDR1 is SNHLY and CDR2 is FYNNEI. This chain's CDR3 is CASGRQGASPLHF. As DNA, the CDR3 is TGTGCCAGCGGGAGACAGGGGGCGTCACCCCTCCACTTT.

The rearrangement joins TRBV6-5 to TRBJ1-4; no clear D. The CDR3 loop spans 15 amino acids. Germline V gene lookup returns CDR1 MNHEY and CDR2 SVGAGI. V was pared by 2 bases and J by 8 bases, with 15 bases between. The DNA of the CDR3 is TGTGCCAGCAGTTACCGGGAGGGCGTGGACGAAAAACTGTTTTTT. Protein: CASSYREGVDEKLFF.

CDR3 bases: TGCGCCAGCAGTGCGGGGGATGCCAATACGCAGTATTTT. It codes for CASSAGDANTQYF. The chain joins TRBV10-1 to TRBJ2-3, with a tentative D call TRBD2 (6 bases). Germline CDR1 WNHNN, CDR2 SYGVQD (reference sequence). This CDR3 region has 13 residues. Trimming left V 4 bases short and J 7 bases short, with 12 bases between.

This rearrangement joins TRBV28 to TRBJ2-7, with 8 positions matching TRBD2. The germline V gene encodes CDR1 MDHEN and CDR2 SYDVKM. The CDR3 is made up of 15 amino acids. With 4 bases clipped from V and 7 bases from J, the junction kept 12 bases outside the gene matches. CDR3 bases: TGTGCCAGCAGTTCCTTAGCAGCGGGAGTGGAAGAGCAGTACTTC. Translating it yields CASSSLAAGVEEQYF.

This sequence joins TRBV5-1 and TRBJ2-2, with D possibly being TRBD2 (6 bases). The ends were cut back, 0 bases at V and 6 bases at J, with 9 bases in the middle. Germline CDR1 and CDR2: SGHRS and YFSETQ. The CDR3 is 14 residues long. The CDR3 loop reads CASSLVSGAGELFF. DNA for the CDR3: TGCGCCAGCAGCTTGGTTTCGGGGGCCGGGGAGCTGTTTTTT.

This rearrangement joins TRBV7-8 to TRBJ1-6, with 7 bases fitting TRBD1. This CDR3 has 15 residues. Germline V gene lookup returns CDR1 SGHVS and CDR2 FQNEAQ. Losses at the gene ends were 0 bases for V and 7 bases for J; bases not matched to a gene: 3. The CDR3 DNA sequence: TGTGCCAGCAGCTTAGCGACAGGGACCAATTCACCCCTCCACTTT. This sequence encodes CASSLATGTNSPLHF.